The T cell receptor beta chain described here comes from a study of PD-1 blockade in mismatch repair-deficient tumors. Study-level background: Enrolled about 2013-2016, patients had progressing, pretreated mismatch repair-deficient cancers of around 12 types.

The protocol was immunoSEQ multiplex PCR, while the TCRdb copy is restricted to in-frame clones and leaves out a portion. The data contain more than 85,000 clones, approximately 83% of them singletons. Study-wide points: Rapid post-treatment expansion, then contraction, generally preceding radiologic response, marked tumor-resident clones.

CDR3 length: 15 residues. Germline lookup yields CDR1 MNHEY and CDR2 SVGAGI. The V end was cut by 5 bases, the J end by 1 base, with 14 bases between. This clone was detected once. Its antigen is as yet unknown. PCR or immunohistochemistry showed mismatch repair deficiency in every enrolled patient. TCRs were sequenced from a few patients responding to pembrolizumab. The material sequenced was peripheral blood, taken roughly 35 weeks after starting pembrolizumab. The rearrangement joins TRBV6-5 to TRBJ1-1; D unresolved. This clonotype was obtained from an adult with mismatch repair-deficient cancer. The CDR3 DNA sequence: TGTGCCAGCAGTCTACTAGTGGCTGGGAACACTGAAGCTTTCTTT. It translates to CASSLLVAGNTEAFF.